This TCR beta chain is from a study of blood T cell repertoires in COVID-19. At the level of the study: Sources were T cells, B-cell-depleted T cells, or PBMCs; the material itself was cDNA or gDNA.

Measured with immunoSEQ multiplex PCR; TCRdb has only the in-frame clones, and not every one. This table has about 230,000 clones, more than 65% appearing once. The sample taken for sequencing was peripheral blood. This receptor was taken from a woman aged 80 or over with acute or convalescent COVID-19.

CDR3 sequence: CSAGGKGLANTDTQYF. CDR3 nucleotide sequence: TGCAGCGCCGGGGGGAAGGGACTAGCCAACACAGATACGCAGTATTTT. The chain links TRBV29-1 to TRBJ2-3, with 9 bases aligning to TRBD2. Germline CDR1 is SQVTM and CDR2 is ANQGSEA. The CDR3 loop spans 16 amino acids. V lost 7 bases and J lost 2; bases outside the gene matches: 13.